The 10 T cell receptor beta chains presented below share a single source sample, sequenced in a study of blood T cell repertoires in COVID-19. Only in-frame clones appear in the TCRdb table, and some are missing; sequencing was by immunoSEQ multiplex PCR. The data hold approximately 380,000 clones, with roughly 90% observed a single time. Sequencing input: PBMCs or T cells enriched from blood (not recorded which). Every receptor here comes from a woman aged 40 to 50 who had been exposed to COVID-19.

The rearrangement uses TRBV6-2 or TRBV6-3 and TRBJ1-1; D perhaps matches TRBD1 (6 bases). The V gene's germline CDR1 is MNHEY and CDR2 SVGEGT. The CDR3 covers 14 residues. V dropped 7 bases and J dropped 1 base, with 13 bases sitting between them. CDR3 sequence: CASIPGHKNTEAFF. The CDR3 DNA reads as TGTGCCAGCATCCCGGGACATAAGAACACTGAAGCTTTCTTT.

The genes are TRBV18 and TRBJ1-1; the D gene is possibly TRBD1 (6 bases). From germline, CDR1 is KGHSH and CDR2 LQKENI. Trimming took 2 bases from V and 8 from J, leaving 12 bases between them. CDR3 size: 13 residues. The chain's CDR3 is CASSPSGGAEAFF. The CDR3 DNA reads TGTGCCAGCTCACCATCTGGGGGCGCAGAAGCTTTCTTT.

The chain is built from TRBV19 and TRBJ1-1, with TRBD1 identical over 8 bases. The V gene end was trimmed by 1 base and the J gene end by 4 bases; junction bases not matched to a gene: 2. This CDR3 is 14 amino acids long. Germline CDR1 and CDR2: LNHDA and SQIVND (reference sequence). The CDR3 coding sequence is TGTGCCAGTAGTATAGTGACAGGGGCCACTGAAGCTTTCTTT. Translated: CASSIVTGATEAFF. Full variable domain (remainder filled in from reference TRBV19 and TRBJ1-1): DGGITQSPKYLFRKEGQNVTLSCEQNLNHDAMYWYRQDPGQGLRLIYYSQIVNDFQKGDIAEGYSVSREKKESFPLTVTSAQKNPTAFYLCASSIVTGATEAFFGQGTRLTVV.

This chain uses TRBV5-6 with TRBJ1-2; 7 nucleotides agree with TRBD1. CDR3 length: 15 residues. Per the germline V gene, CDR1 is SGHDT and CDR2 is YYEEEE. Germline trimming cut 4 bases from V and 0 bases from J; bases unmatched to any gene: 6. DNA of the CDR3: TGTGCCAGCAGCCAGGGACAGTACTCTAACTATGGCTACACCTTC. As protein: CASSQGQYSNYGYTF.

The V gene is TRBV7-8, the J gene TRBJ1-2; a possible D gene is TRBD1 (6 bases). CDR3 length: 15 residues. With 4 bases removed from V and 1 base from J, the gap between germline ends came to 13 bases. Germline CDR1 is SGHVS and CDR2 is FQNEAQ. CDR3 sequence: CASSSYGGLNYGYTF. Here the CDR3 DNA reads TGTGCCAGCAGCTCCTATGGGGGCCTTAACTATGGCTACACCTTC. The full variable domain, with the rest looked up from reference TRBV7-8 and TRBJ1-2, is GAGVSQSPRYKVAKRGQDVALRCDPISGHVSLFWYQQALGQGPEFLTYFQNEAQLDKSGLPSDRFFAERPEGSVSTLKIQRTQQEDSAVYLCASSSYGGLNYGYTFGSGTRLTVV.

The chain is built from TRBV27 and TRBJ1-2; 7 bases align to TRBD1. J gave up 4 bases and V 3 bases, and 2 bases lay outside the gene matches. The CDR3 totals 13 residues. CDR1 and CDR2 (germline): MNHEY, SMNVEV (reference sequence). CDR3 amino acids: CASSLAGGYGYTF. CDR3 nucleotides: TGTGCCAGCAGTTTGGCAGGGGGCTATGGCTACACCTTC.

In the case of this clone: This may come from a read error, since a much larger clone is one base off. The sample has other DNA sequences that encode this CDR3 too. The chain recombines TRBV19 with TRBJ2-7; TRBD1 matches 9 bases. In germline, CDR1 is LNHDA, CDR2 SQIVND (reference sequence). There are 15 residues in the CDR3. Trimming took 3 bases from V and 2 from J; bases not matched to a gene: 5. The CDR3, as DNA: TGTGCCAGTAGTATCGCGGGACAGGGAACCTACGAGCAGTACTTC. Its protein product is CASSIAGQGTYEQYF.

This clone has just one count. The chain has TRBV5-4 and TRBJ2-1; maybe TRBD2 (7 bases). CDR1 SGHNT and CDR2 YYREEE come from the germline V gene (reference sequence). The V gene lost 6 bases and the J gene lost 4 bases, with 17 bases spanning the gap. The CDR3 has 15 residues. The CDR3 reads CASTTERGAYNEQFF. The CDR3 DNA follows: TGTGCCAGCACCACCGAACGGGGGGCATACAATGAGCAGTTCTTC.

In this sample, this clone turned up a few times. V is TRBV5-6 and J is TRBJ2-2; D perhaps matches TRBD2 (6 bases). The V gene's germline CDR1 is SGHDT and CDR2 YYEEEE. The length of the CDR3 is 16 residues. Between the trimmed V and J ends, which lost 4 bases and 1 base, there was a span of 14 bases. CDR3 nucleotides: TGTGCCAGCAGCGATACACTAGCAGTGAACACCGGGGAGCTGTTTTTT. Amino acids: CASSDTLAVNTGELFF.

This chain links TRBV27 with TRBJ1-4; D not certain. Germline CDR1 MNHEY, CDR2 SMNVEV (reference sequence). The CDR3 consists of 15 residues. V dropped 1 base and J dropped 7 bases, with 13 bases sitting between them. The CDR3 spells CASSLWSARSEKLFF. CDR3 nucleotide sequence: TGTGCCAGCAGTTTATGGAGTGCGAGAAGTGAAAAACTGTTTTTT. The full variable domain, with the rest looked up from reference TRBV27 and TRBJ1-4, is EAQVTQNPRYLITVTGKKLTVTCSQNMNHEYMSWYRQDPGLGLRQIYYSMNVEVTDKGDVPEGYKVSRKEKRNFPLILESPSPNQTSLYFCASSLWSARSEKLFFGSGTQLSVL.